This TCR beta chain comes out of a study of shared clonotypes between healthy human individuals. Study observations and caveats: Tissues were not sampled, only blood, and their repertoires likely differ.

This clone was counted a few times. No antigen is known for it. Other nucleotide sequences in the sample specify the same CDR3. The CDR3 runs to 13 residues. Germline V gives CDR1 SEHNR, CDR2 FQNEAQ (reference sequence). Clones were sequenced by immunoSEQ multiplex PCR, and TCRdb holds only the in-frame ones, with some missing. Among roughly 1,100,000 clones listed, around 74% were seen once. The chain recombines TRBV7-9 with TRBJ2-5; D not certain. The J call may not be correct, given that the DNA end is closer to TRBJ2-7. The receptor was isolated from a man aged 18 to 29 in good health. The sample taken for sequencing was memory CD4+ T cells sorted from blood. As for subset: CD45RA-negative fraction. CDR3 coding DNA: TGTGCCAGCAGCTTAGTTTGGAGCTACGAGCAGTACTTC. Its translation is CASSLVWSYEQYF.